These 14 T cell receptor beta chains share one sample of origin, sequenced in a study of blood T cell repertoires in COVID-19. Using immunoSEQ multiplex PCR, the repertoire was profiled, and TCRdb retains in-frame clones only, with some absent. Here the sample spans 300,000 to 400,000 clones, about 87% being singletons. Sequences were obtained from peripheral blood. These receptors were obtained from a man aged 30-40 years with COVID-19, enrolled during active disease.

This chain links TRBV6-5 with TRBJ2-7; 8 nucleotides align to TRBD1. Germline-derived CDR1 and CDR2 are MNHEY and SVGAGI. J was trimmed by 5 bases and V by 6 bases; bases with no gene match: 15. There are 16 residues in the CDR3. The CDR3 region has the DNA TGTGCCAGCAGGTACACTTTACGGACAGGGATCCACGAGCAGTACTTC. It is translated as CASRYTLRTGIHEQYF.

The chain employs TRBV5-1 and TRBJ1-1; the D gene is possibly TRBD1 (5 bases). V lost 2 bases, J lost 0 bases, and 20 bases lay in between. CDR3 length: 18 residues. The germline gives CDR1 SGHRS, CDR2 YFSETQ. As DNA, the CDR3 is TGCGCCAGCAGCTTACTTGGACCCACCGGGACTCTGAACACTGAAGCTTTCTTT. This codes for CASSLLGPTGTLNTEAFF.

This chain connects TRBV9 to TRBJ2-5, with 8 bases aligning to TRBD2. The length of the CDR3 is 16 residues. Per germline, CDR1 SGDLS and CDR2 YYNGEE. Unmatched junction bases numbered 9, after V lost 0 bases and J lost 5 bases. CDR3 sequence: CASSVAGGADWETQYF. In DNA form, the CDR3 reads TGTGCCAGCAGCGTAGCCGGGGGGGCCGATTGGGAGACCCAGTACTTC.

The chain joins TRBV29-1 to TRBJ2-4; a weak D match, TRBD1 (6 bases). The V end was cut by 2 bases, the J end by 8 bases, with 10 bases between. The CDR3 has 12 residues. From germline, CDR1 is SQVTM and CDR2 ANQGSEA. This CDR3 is CSVEQGSDIQYF. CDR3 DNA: TGCAGCGTTGAACAGGGGTCGGACATTCAGTACTTC.

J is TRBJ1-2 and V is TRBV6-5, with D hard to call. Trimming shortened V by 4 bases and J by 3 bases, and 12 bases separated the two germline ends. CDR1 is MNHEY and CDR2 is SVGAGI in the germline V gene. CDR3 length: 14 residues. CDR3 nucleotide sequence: TGTGCCAGCAGTTTGGCGGGCACGGACTATGGCTACACCTTC. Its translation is CASSLAGTDYGYTF.

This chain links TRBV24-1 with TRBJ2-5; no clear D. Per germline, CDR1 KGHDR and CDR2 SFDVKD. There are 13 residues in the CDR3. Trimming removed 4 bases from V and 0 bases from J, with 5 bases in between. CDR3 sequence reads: CATSDSYQETQYF. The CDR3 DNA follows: TGTGCCACCAGTGACAGTTACCAAGAGACCCAGTACTTC.

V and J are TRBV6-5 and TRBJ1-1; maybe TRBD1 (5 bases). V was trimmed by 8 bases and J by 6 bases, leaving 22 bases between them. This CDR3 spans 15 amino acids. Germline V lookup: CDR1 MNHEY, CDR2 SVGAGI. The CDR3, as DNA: TGTGCCAGCTTAGCCCTCAGGGATGGAAGGGCTGAAGCTTTCTTT. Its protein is CASLALRDGRAEAFF.

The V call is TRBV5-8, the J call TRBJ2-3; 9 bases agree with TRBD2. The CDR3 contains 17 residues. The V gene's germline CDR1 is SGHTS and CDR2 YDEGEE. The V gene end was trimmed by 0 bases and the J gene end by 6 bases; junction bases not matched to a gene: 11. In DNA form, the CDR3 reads TGTGCCAGCAGCTTGGCCGGAGCTAGCGGGGCCCGGGATACGCAGTATTTT. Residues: CASSLAGASGARDTQYF.

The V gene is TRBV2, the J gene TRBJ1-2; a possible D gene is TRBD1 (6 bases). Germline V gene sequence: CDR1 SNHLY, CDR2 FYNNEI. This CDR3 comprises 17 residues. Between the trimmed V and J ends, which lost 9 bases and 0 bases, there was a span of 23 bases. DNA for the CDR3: TGTGCCAGAGAAGGGGGTCTTGCTACTGTTGCTAACTATGGCTACACCTTC. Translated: CAREGGLATVANYGYTF.

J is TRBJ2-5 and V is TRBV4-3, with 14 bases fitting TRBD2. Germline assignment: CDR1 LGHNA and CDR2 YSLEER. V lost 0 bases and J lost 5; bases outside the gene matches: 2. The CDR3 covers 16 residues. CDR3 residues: CASSQEGTSGSETQYF. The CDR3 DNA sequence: TGCGCCAGCAGCCAAGAAGGGACTAGCGGGAGTGAGACCCAGTACTTC.

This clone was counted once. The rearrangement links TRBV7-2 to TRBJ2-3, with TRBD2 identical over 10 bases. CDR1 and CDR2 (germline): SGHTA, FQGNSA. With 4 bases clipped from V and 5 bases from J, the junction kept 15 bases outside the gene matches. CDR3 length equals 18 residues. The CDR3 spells CASSSRSRAGGRGDTQYF. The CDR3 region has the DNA TGTGCCAGCAGCTCCCGGTCAAGAGCGGGGGGGCGGGGAGATACGCAGTATTTT.

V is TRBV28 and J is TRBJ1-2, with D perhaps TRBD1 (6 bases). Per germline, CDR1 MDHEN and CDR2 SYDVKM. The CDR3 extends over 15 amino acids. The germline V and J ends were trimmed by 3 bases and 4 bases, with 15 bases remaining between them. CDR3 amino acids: CASSFTQGGGYGYTF. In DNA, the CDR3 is TGTGCCAGCAGTTTTACCCAGGGAGGGGGCTATGGCTACACCTTC.

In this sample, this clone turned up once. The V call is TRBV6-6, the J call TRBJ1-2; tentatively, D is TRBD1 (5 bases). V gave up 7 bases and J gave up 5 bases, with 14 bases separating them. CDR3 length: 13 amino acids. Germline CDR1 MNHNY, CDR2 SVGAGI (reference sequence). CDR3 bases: TGTGCCAGCAACATGGGAACAGGATATGGCTACACCTTC. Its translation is CASNMGTGYGYTF.

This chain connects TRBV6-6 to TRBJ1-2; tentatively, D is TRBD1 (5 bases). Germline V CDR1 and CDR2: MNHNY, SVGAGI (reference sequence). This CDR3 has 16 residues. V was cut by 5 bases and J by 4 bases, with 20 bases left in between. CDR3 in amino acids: CASSPTMQGSTYGYTF. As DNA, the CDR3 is TGTGCCAGCAGTCCTACAATGCAGGGTTCTACCTATGGCTACACCTTC.